These 17 T cell receptor beta chains share one sample of origin, sequenced in a study of blood T cell repertoires in COVID-19. Produced via immunoSEQ multiplex PCR; TCRdb's table is partial and in-frame only. This table holds hundreds of thousands of clones, roughly 80% found once. The sequenced sample was peripheral blood. Receptors originate from a woman in her fifties or sixties with active or convalescent COVID-19.

The V and J genes are TRBV29-1 and TRBJ1-1; no clear D. In germline, CDR1 is SQVTM, CDR2 ANQGSEA. The CDR3 has 11 residues. Trimming left V 5 bases short and J 4 bases short, with 8 bases between. In DNA, the CDR3 is TGCAGCGTTATTATGAGCACTGAAGCTTTCTTT. Translating it yields CSVIMSTEAFF.

The chain couples TRBV7-9 to TRBJ1-4, with 7 nucleotides matching TRBD1. Germline V gene sequence: CDR1 SEHNR, CDR2 FQNEAQ (reference sequence). The junction had 3 bases not matched to a gene; V was cut back by 2 bases and J by 3 bases. The CDR3 is 15 amino acids. The DNA of the CDR3 is TGTGCCAGCAGCTTAAAGGGGGCTCCTAATGAAAAACTGTTTTTT. This encodes CASSLKGAPNEKLFF.

This rearrangement joins TRBV27 to TRBJ1-2; D gene uncertain. Germline values: CDR1 MNHEY, CDR2 SMNVEV (reference sequence). The germline V and J ends were trimmed by 2 bases and 1 base, with 5 bases remaining between them. The CDR3 is 13 residues long. The CDR3 DNA is TGTGCCAGCAGTTTAAAGAGTAACTATGGCTACACCTTC. Its translation is CASSLKSNYGYTF.

The chain joins TRBV6-5 to TRBJ2-3, with 7 bases matching TRBD1. The germline gives CDR1 MNHEY, CDR2 SVGAGI. V shed 8 bases and J 5 bases; nucleotides not matched to a gene: 10. The CDR3 has 14 amino acids. CDR3 loop: CASQRGPGEDTQYF. The CDR3 DNA reads TGTGCCAGCCAAAGGGGGCCCGGGGAAGATACGCAGTATTTT.

This chain connects TRBV5-4 to TRBJ2-2, with 7 bases identical to TRBD2. The CDR3 sequence is 15 residues long. V lost 2 bases to trimming and J lost 4 bases; unmatched junction nucleotides: 5. The germline CDR1 and CDR2 sequences are SGHNT and YYREEE (reference sequence). This CDR3 is CASSLKAGTTGELFF. The CDR3 coding sequence is TGTGCCAGCAGCTTAAAAGCGGGGACCACCGGGGAGCTGTTTTTT.

The rearrangement links TRBV5-1 to TRBJ1-2; tentative D call: TRBD1 (5 bases). The CDR3 totals 18 residues. V was trimmed by 0 bases and J by 0 bases, leaving 18 bases between them. The germline V gene encodes CDR1 SGHRS and CDR2 YFSETQ. The CDR3 loop reads CASSLAGTLKAANYGYTF. The DNA of the CDR3 is TGCGCCAGCAGCTTGGCTGGGACTCTTAAGGCGGCTAACTATGGCTACACCTTC.

This chain joins TRBV7-9 and TRBJ2-1, with D possibly being TRBD2 (6 bases). This CDR3 has 13 residues. Germline V lookup: CDR1 SEHNR, CDR2 FQNEAQ (reference sequence). The V and J ends lost 6 bases and 7 bases respectively, with 13 bases between them. As DNA, the CDR3 is TGTGCCAGCAGTTCTAGGCTAGCGAATGAGCAGTTCTTC. Translating it yields CASSSRLANEQFF.

The chain combines TRBV28 with TRBJ2-1; D is possibly TRBD2 (6 bases). The CDR3 runs to 15 residues. Germline-derived CDR1 and CDR2 are MDHEN and SYDVKM. Trimming cost V 2 bases and J 7 bases, with 15 bases left between them. The CDR3: CASSLLSTLANEQFF. In nucleotides, the CDR3 is TGTGCCAGCAGTTTACTGAGCACCCTAGCGAATGAGCAGTTCTTC.

The V gene is TRBV19, the J gene TRBJ2-1; 13 nucleotides line up with TRBD2. The junction had 17 bases not matched to a gene; V was cut back by 2 bases and J by 7 bases. The germline gives CDR1 LNHDA, CDR2 SQIVND (reference sequence). The CDR3 length is 20 residues. The CDR3 region has the DNA TGTGCCAGTAGTATACGAACTTCACTAGCGGGAGGGCCCGCGGGAAATGAGCAGTTCTTC. Protein sequence: CASSIRTSLAGGPAGNEQFF.

The J gene is TRBJ1-5, the V gene TRBV11-1, with 7 positions matching TRBD1. The CDR3 spans 14 residues. V was pared by 2 bases and J by 4 bases, with 2 bases of the junction left unmatched. Germline lookup yields CDR1 SGHAT and CDR2 FQDESV (reference sequence). The CDR3: CASSLTGQNQPQHF. CDR3 nucleotides: TGTGCCAGCAGCTTAACGGGACAGAATCAGCCCCAGCATTTT.

This chain joins TRBV11-2 and TRBJ2-1; D unclear. Germline V gene lookup returns CDR1 SGHAT and CDR2 FQNNGV. V was pared by 2 bases and J by 10 bases, with 6 bases between. The CDR3 has 11 residues. CDR3 coding DNA: TGTGCCAGCAGCTTATCCAGGGAGCAGTTCTTC. This translates into CASSLSREQFF.

CDR3 protein: CATRQGMNTEAFF. In DNA form, the CDR3 reads TGTGCCACCAGACAGGGGATGAACACTGAAGCTTTCTTT. The J gene is TRBJ1-1, the V gene TRBV24-1, with TRBD1 identical over 7 bases. CDR1 KGHDR and CDR2 SFDVKD come from the germline V gene. This CDR3 is 13 amino acids long. V lost 7 bases, J lost 0 bases, and 1 base stayed unmatched.

The chain combines TRBV5-1 with TRBJ1-3; D is uncertain. V was trimmed by 0 bases and J by 1 base, leaving 11 bases between them. The CDR3 totals 16 residues. Looked up from germline, CDR1 is SGHRS and CDR2 is YFSETQ. CDR3 in DNA: TGCGCCAGCAGCTTGGGTTACAGTGTTTCTGGAAACACCATATATTTT. This encodes CASSLGYSVSGNTIYF.

The chain is built from TRBV9 and TRBJ1-2; TRBD1 matches 8 bases. V shed 6 bases, J shed 4 bases, and the junction held 8 bases outside the gene matches. The CDR3 sequence is 14 residues long. Germline CDR1 reads SGDLS; CDR2 reads YYNGEE. DNA of the CDR3: TGTGCCAGCACCCAGGACAGGGCGGGCTATGGCTACACCTTC. Translating it yields CASTQDRAGYGYTF.

The chain links TRBV6-5 to TRBJ2-2; TRBD1 agrees at 8 bases. J was trimmed by 4 bases and V by 4 bases; bases with no gene match: 5. The germline gives CDR1 MNHEY, CDR2 SVGAGI. CDR3 length: 15 residues. In DNA, the CDR3 is TGTGCCAGCAGTTCCCAGGGGGCGATCACCGGGGAGCTGTTTTTT. As protein: CASSSQGAITGELFF.

V is TRBV3-1 (or the pseudogene TRBV3-2) and J is TRBJ2-7; 11 bases are a match to TRBD2. CDR3 size: 14 residues. The V segment lost 6 bases and the J segment 6 bases; nucleotides outside the gene matches: 7. Germline V lookup: CDR1 LGHDT, CDR2 YNNKEL (reference sequence). The CDR3 reads CASSSASGRPEQYF. In DNA form, the CDR3 reads TGTGCCAGCAGTTCTGCTAGCGGGAGGCCCGAGCAGTACTTC.

The DNA for the CDR3 is TGTGCCAGCAGCCCCTATCGAGGAAACACTGAAGCTTTCTTT. Protein sequence: CASSPYRGNTEAFF. The chain carries TRBV7-8 and TRBJ1-1; D not resolved. The germline V gene has CDR1 SGHVS and CDR2 FQNEAQ. Trimming removed 5 bases at V and 2 bases at J, with 12 bases between. This CDR3 has 14 residues.